This T cell receptor beta chain was captured by sequencing in a study of blood T cells in healthy people across ages. Study overall: Per every two T cells, about one barcoded beta molecule was captured by template switching.

Sample-barcoded 5' priming and a J-beta primer mix drove a second PCR of roughly 6 to 12 cycles. Every molecule of cDNA carried a tag from a template-switch adaptor with 12 random nucleotides. In TCRdb, the 5' RACE reads were re-called with MiXCR into one record per CDR3 protein. The sample lists roughly 1.5 million distinct CDR3 sequences; roughly 43% were seen once. Notes on the study in general: Because sorting was not performed, PBMCs prevented conclusive naive versus antigen-experienced comparison. Long-lived and aged donors differed, with more naive CD4+ cells and higher diversity in the long-lived.

This clonotype is a singleton in its sample. Its antigen remains unknown. Because the CDR3's place on the DNA is in doubt, the DNA is left out and the CDR3 is given as listed by TCRdb. The specimen was blood. The receptor comes from a woman younger than 30 in good health.

The CDR3: CASSFGQGATNEKLIF. The J gene is TRBJ1-4, the V gene TRBV6-5; TRBD1 is the table's D call, not checked against the DNA. CDR1 and CDR2 from the germline V gene are MNHEY and SVGAGI. The CDR3 spans 16 residues, counting both ends.